This entry lists 32 T cell receptor beta chains sequenced from one sample in a study of cytomegalovirus exposure and HLA in healthy donors. The PCR contained 60 Vbeta and 13 Jbeta primers. Measured with immunoSEQ multiplex PCR; TCRdb has only the in-frame clones, and not every one. The data show about 190,000 clones, with approximately 80% seen just once and around 1.7% held by the top ten. The material sequenced was PBMCs. Receptor source: a woman aged 18-30 years in good health and CMV-seronegative.

The CDR3 is CTRIGGPETQYF. CDR3 nucleotide sequence: TGCACACGCATCGGGGGACCGGAGACCCAGTACTTC. This chain uses TRBV4-3 with TRBJ2-5, with a possible D match to TRBD2 (6 bases). This CDR3 has 12 residues. From germline, CDR1 is LGHNA and CDR2 YSLEER.

In its sample, this clone was seen once. At one boundary the junction diverges from the germline segment, which might be a read error. The V gene is TRBV7-9, the J gene TRBJ1-6, with D possibly TRBD1 on 6 matching bases. The CDR3 is 19 residues long. The germline V gene encodes CDR1 SEHNR and CDR2 FQNEAQ (reference sequence). In DNA, the CDR3 is TGTTCCAGCAGCCCAACCCAATCAGGGGTCCGGGAAAACGGCTCACCCCTCCACTTT. Encoded protein: CSSSPTQSGVRENGSPLHF.

This clone turned up a few times. The chain links TRBV6-1 to TRBJ2-7; TRBD1 matches 8 bases. This CDR3 spans 14 amino acids. Germline V lookup: CDR1 MNHNS, CDR2 SASEGT. After removal of 8 bases from V and 1 base from J, the junction contained 7 bases not matched to a gene. The CDR3, as DNA: TGTGCCAGCGCGGAGGGGGACAGGTCCTACGAGCAGTACTTC. It is translated as CASAEGDRSYEQYF.

This sequence joins TRBV27 and TRBJ1-5, with 8 nucleotides matching TRBD1. The CDR3 is made up of 14 amino acids. V was pared by 6 bases and J by 4 bases, with 5 bases of the junction left unmatched. The germline V gene encodes CDR1 MNHEY and CDR2 SMNVEV (reference sequence). The DNA for the CDR3 is TGTGCCAGCAGGCCGACAGGGGATAATCAGCCCCAGCATTTT. Protein: CASRPTGDNQPQHF.

The CDR3 region has the DNA TGTGCCTGGAGTATAAACACTGAAGCTTTCTTT. Amino acid sequence: CAWSINTEAFF. The chain uses TRBV30 and TRBJ1-1; D gene ambiguous. Deletions cut 2 bases from V and 2 bases from J, with 3 bases between. CDR1 and CDR2 from the germline V gene are GTSNPN and SVGIG (reference sequence). The CDR3 is 11 amino acids.

This chain joins TRBV28 and TRBJ1-5; 9 positions agree with TRBD1. Germline CDR1 is MDHEN and CDR2 is SYDVKM. The CDR3 length is 15 residues. With V trimmed by 6 bases and J by 4 bases, 7 bases remained unmatched. As DNA, the CDR3 is TGTGCCAGCAGCCCCGGGACAGGGAGTAATCAGCCCCAGCATTTT. The encoded protein is CASSPGTGSNQPQHF.

Points on this clone: The junction departs from germline at one end; a sequencing error may be responsible. The V and J genes are TRBV30 and TRBJ2-1; tentative D call: TRBD2 (5 bases). The CDR3 contains 18 residues. CDR1 and CDR2 from the germline V gene are GTSNPN and SVGIG (reference sequence). The CDR3 sequence: CAWNYLGVSGRSYNGQFF. In nucleotides, the CDR3 is TGTGCCTGGAATTACCTCGGGGTGAGCGGACGGTCCTACAATGGGCAGTTCTTC.

The CDR3 spells CASSIGNLAGHEQFF. For the CDR3, the DNA is TGTGCCAGCAGCATAGGAAACCTGGCAGGGCATGAGCAGTTCTTC. The chain joins TRBV9 to TRBJ2-1; perhaps TRBD1 as D (5 bases). Trimming took 4 bases from V and 8 from J, leaving 19 bases between them. In germline, CDR1 is SGDLS, CDR2 YYNGEE. The CDR3 contains 15 residues.

Written as DNA, the CDR3 is TGTGCCAGCAGCTTGGTCGCTCTAGCGGGAGACAACAATGAGCAGTTCTTC. Its protein product is CASSLVALAGDNNEQFF. The chain is built from TRBV5-4 and TRBJ2-1, with 10 nucleotides matching TRBD2. Per the germline V gene, CDR1 is SGHNT and CDR2 is YYREEE (reference sequence). V was clipped by 0 bases and J by 5 bases; unmatched bases: 8. CDR3 size: 17 residues.

The rearrangement links TRBV19 to TRBJ1-5, with 10 bases matching TRBD1. The CDR3 is 15 amino acids. Germline V CDR1 and CDR2: LNHDA, SQIVND (reference sequence). After removal of 6 bases from V and 4 bases from J, the junction contained 6 bases not matched to a gene. The DNA for the CDR3 is TGTGCCAGTAGCCCGCAGGACAGGGGGAATCAGCCCCAGCATTTT. Its translation: CASSPQDRGNQPQHF.

The gene calls are TRBV18 and TRBJ1-1; TRBD1 matches 7 bases. Germline V CDR1 and CDR2: KGHSH, LQKENI. V lost 3 bases, J lost 4 bases, and 2 bases stayed unmatched. This CDR3 spans 13 amino acids. The CDR3 nucleotides read TGTGCCAGCTCACCGACAGGGCCCACTGAAGCTTTCTTT. As protein: CASSPTGPTEAFF. The full variable domain, in which reference TRBV18 and TRBJ1-1 provide the parts outside the CDR3, is NAGVMQNPRHLVRRRGQEARLRCSPMKGHSHVYWYRQLPEEGLKFMVYLQKENIIDESGMPKERFSAEFPKEGPSILRIQQVVRGDSAAYFCASSPTGPTEAFFGQGTRLTVV.

The rearrangement joins TRBV18 to TRBJ1-2, with 12 bases fitting TRBD1. This CDR3 has 17 amino acids. The J segment lost 2 bases and the V segment lost 5 bases, leaving 9 bases of the junction unmatched. Per the germline V gene, CDR1 is KGHSH and CDR2 is LQKENI. For the CDR3, the DNA is TGTGCCAGCTCAGTACGGGACAGGGGGCTAAGGAACTATGGCTACACCTTC. Its translation is CASSVRDRGLRNYGYTF.

The chain joins TRBV5-1 to TRBJ2-1; 11 bases map to TRBD2. CDR3 length equals 16 residues. V lost 4 bases and J lost 7; bases outside the gene matches: 10. Looked up from germline, CDR1 is SGHRS and CDR2 is YFSETQ. In nucleotides, the CDR3 is TGCGCCAGCAGCCCAGTAGCGGGAGGGCCTCGGAATGAGCAGTTCTTC. Translation gives CASSPVAGGPRNEQFF.

This chain links TRBV7-9 with TRBJ2-2, with 10 bases matching TRBD2. Germline CDR1 reads SEHNR; CDR2 reads FQNEAQ (reference sequence). CDR3 length equals 17 residues. V lost 5 bases, J lost 4 bases, and 10 bases stayed unmatched. The CDR3 DNA sequence: TGTGCCAGCAGCCCAAGAGGGCTAGCGGGAGTCACCGGGGAGCTGTTTTTT. Its translation: CASSPRGLAGVTGELFF. Filled out from reference TRBV7-9 and TRBJ2-2, the complete variable domain reads DTGVSQNPRHKITKRGQNVTFRCDPISEHNRLYWYRQTLGQGPEFLTYFQNEAQLEKSRLLSDRFSAERPKGSFSTLEIQRTEQGDSAMYLCASSPRGLAGVTGELFFGEGSRLTVL.

J is TRBJ1-2 and V is TRBV28; TRBD1 aligns across 8 bases. CDR1 and CDR2 (germline): MDHEN, SYDVKM. The CDR3 runs 14 residues. Trimming at V came to 5 bases and at J to 6 bases, leaving 8 bases not matched to a gene. CDR3 sequence: CASSPWTGRDGYTF. DNA of the CDR3: TGTGCCAGCAGTCCGTGGACAGGGAGGGATGGCTACACCTTC.

V usage is TRBV14 and J usage is TRBJ1-1; the D is unclear. V lost 0 bases and J lost 5, with 7 bases in between. This CDR3 is 13 amino acids long. Per germline, CDR1 SGHDN and CDR2 FVKESK. The CDR3 nucleotides are TGTGCCAGCAGCCAAGATATGGCTACTGAAGCTTTCTTT. It yields the protein CASSQDMATEAFF. Full variable domain (missing parts from reference TRBV14 and TRBJ1-1): EAGVTQFPSHSVIEKGQTVTLRCDPISGHDNLYWYRRVMGKEIKFLLHFVKESKQDESGMPNNRFLAERTGGTYSTLKVQPAELEDSGVYFCASSQDMATEAFFGQGTRLTVV.

The chain employs TRBV5-1 and TRBJ1-6; D not certain. Between the trimmed V and J ends, which lost 0 bases and 0 bases, there was a span of 7 bases. CDR3 size: 16 residues. CDR1 SGHRS and CDR2 YFSETQ come from the germline V gene. CDR3 nucleotide sequence: TGCGCCAGCAGCTTGGCCGCCAGCTCCTATAATTCACCCCTCCACTTT. Amino acid sequence: CASSLAASSYNSPLHF. The whole variable domain, filled in from reference TRBV5-1 and TRBJ1-6, reads KAGVTQTPRYLIKTRGQQVTLSCSPISGHRSVSWYQQTPGQGLQFLFEYFSETQRNKGNFPGRFSGRQFSNSRSEMNVSTLELGDSALYLCASSLAASSYNSPLHFGNGTRLTVT.

This chain connects TRBV7-8 to TRBJ2-5, with a possible D match to TRBD1 (6 bases). The J call may be wrong; the DNA end is better matched by TRBJ2-7. The CDR3 length is 13 residues. Germline CDR1 SGHVS, CDR2 FQNEAQ. Here the CDR3 reads CASSSGVQGEQYF. The CDR3 DNA reads TGTGCCAGCAGTTCAGGGGTCCAGGGCGAGCAGTACTTC.

J is TRBJ2-3 and V is TRBV4-1, with a weak D call TRBD1 (5 bases). Germline CDR1 reads MGHRA; CDR2 reads YSYEKL. Trimming left V 3 bases short and J 0 bases short, with 13 bases between. This CDR3 has 16 residues. The CDR3 bases are TGCGCCAGCAGCCAGGGGCCCCGGGTTAGCACAGATACGCAGTATTTT. Its translation: CASSQGPRVSTDTQYF.

This chain uses TRBV7-8 with TRBJ1-2; D is ambiguous. Germline CDR1 is SGHVS and CDR2 is FQNEAQ. V lost 3 bases and J lost 4, with 12 bases in between. There are 14 residues in the CDR3. CDR3 sequence reads: CASSFTVSGYGYTF. As DNA, the CDR3 is TGTGCCAGCAGCTTCACAGTATCTGGCTATGGCTACACCTTC.

The CDR3 loop reads CASEEGGLLNTGELFF. CDR3 DNA sequence: TGTGCCAGTGAGGAGGGGGGGCTGCTGAACACCGGGGAGCTGTTTTTT. This chain joins TRBV11-3 and TRBJ2-2; weak D call: TRBD2 (7 bases). Germline V gives CDR1 SGHNT, CDR2 YENEEA. V was cut by 9 bases and J by 1 base, with 18 bases left in between. The CDR3 length is 16 residues. The whole variable domain, filled in from reference TRBV11-3 and TRBJ2-2, reads EAGVVQSPRYKIIEKKQPVAFWCNPISGHNTLYWYLQNLGQGPELLIRYENEEAVDDSQLPKDRFSAERLKGVDSTLKIQPAELGDSAVYLCASEEGGLLNTGELFFGEGSRLTVL.

CDR3 amino acids: CASSYGAADYGYTF. The DNA for the CDR3 is TGTGCCAGCAGTTACGGAGCCGCTGACTATGGCTACACCTTC. The chain combines TRBV6-5 with TRBJ1-2; D call uncertain. The CDR3 covers 14 residues. Germline-derived CDR1 and CDR2 are MNHEY and SVGAGI. Trimming removed 2 bases from V and 3 bases from J, with 10 bases in between.

The chain joins TRBV6-5 to TRBJ2-1; 10 nucleotides align to TRBD2. The CDR3 length is 13 residues. The V and J ends lost 6 bases and 10 bases, in that order; junction bases with no gene match: 6. From germline, CDR1 is MNHEY and CDR2 SVGAGI. The CDR3: CASSTKLAGEQFF. In DNA, the CDR3 is TGTGCCAGCAGCACAAAACTAGCGGGAGAGCAGTTCTTC.

V usage is TRBV4-2 and J usage is TRBJ1-5, with D unclear. This CDR3 has 16 amino acids. Germline lookup yields CDR1 LGHNA and CDR2 YNFKEQ. Between the trimmed V and J ends, which lost 0 bases and 1 base, there was a span of 10 bases. DNA for the CDR3: TGTGCCAGCAGCCAAGATCTGAGGCAGAGCAATCAGCCCCAGCATTTT. Encoded protein: CASSQDLRQSNQPQHF.

This chain links TRBV28 with TRBJ1-1, with D unresolved. V dropped 3 bases and J dropped 6 bases, with 14 bases sitting between them. Germline V gene data show CDR1 as MDHEN and CDR2 as SYDVKM. The CDR3 sequence is 14 residues long. CDR3: CASSFHARSAEAFF. CDR3 coding DNA: TGTGCCAGCAGTTTTCACGCGAGGTCCGCTGAAGCTTTCTTT.

A few counts support this clone. J is TRBJ1-5 and V is TRBV30; possibly TRBD1 for D (5 bases). The CDR3 is 12 amino acids. From germline, CDR1 is GTSNPN and CDR2 SVGIG (reference sequence). The V and J ends lost 3 bases and 12 bases respectively, with 15 bases between them. CDR3 protein: CAWSVTGTIQHF. The CDR3 nucleotides are TGTGCCTGGAGCGTAACAGGAACTATCCAGCATTTT.

This rearrangement joins TRBV14 to TRBJ2-7; 8 positions agree with TRBD1. This CDR3 spans 17 amino acids. V trimming: 1 base; J trimming: 0 bases; junction bases outside the gene matches: 8. CDR1 SGHDN and CDR2 FVKESK come from the germline V gene. CDR3 nucleotides: TGTGCCAGCAGCCAAGGGGTGACAGGGGCCCGCTCCTACGAGCAGTACTTC. Translating gives CASSQGVTGARSYEQYF.

Written as DNA, the CDR3 is TGTGCCAGCAGCTCGTGGGCAGGGTCCGGAGAGACCCAGTACTTC. Its translation is CASSSWAGSGETQYF. This chain connects TRBV7-8 to TRBJ2-5; tentative D call: TRBD1 (5 bases). The CDR3 covers 15 residues. Deletions cut 4 bases from V and 4 bases from J, with 16 bases between. Germline lookup yields CDR1 SGHVS and CDR2 FQNEAQ.

This clone was seen only a few times. CDR3 DNA: TGTGCCACCAAAGGAAACACCATATATTTT. It specifies CATKGNTIYF. The chain uses TRBV27 and TRBJ1-3; D gene uncertain. This CDR3 spans 10 amino acids. Per germline, CDR1 MNHEY and CDR2 SMNVEV (reference sequence). V lost 10 bases and J 4 bases, leaving 5 bases between the germline ends.

This sequence joins TRBV30 and TRBJ1-3; TRBD1 agrees at 8 bases. Per the germline V gene, CDR1 is GTSNPN and CDR2 is SVGIG (reference sequence). The trim removed 5 bases at V and 3 bases at J, leaving 6 bases unmatched. The CDR3 is 14 residues long. CDR3 protein: CAWGSDRVGNTIYF. DNA for the CDR3: TGTGCCTGGGGCTCGGACAGGGTTGGAAACACCATATATTTT.

The chain links TRBV12-5 to TRBJ2-6; 7 bases map to TRBD2. The V and J ends lost 3 bases and 0 bases, in that order; junction bases with no gene match: 14. The CDR3 is 20 residues long. Per germline, CDR1 LGHNT and CDR2 FRNRAP. The CDR3 sequence: CASGFRPLGGKVSGANVLTF. CDR3 bases: TGTGCTAGTGGTTTCCGCCCCCTCGGGGGGAAGGTCTCTGGGGCCAACGTCCTGACTTTC.

The chain couples TRBV18 to TRBJ2-1, with 7 bases lining up with TRBD1. The CDR3 has 12 amino acids. With 7 bases clipped from V and 3 bases from J, the junction kept 0 bases outside the gene matches. Germline V gene data show CDR1 as KGHSH and CDR2 as LQKENI. The CDR3 here is CASWDSYNEQFF. The CDR3, as DNA: TGTGCCAGCTGGGACAGCTACAATGAGCAGTTCTTC.